This TCR beta chain comes out of a study of cytomegalovirus exposure and HLA in healthy donors. Findings and limits, study-wide: Fewer N-insertions (relative to the 666-donor mean) were reportedly seen in an Asian-associated ancestry cluster in a later analysis.

CDR1 SGHRS and CDR2 YFSETQ come from the germline V gene. This CDR3 contains 13 residues. The V gene lost 2 bases and the J gene lost 5 bases, with 8 bases spanning the gap. As to this clone: Its antigen remains unidentified.

PCR primers comprised 60 Vbeta and 13 Jbeta primers. Method: immunoSEQ multiplex PCR; TCRdb's copy keeps in-frame clones and lacks some. This sample has 150,000 to 200,000 clones, with 75% to 85% found just once. The chain employs TRBV5-1 and TRBJ2-1; the D gene is possibly TRBD2 (5 bases). The sequenced sample consisted of PBMCs. The sequence derives from a woman in her forties or fifties in good health and CMV-seropositive. The CDR3 coding sequence is TGCGCCAGCAGCTTCGGAGGTAACAATGAGCAGTTCTTC. It encodes CASSFGGNNEQFF.